The 18 T cell receptor beta chains listed next were all sequenced from one sample in a study of blood T cell repertoires in COVID-19. The table came from immunoSEQ multiplex PCR; TCRdb's copy has only in-frame clones and leaves some out. The table lists approximately 140,000 clones, 75% to 90% of them singletons. The specimen sequenced was PBMCs or T cells enriched from blood (not recorded which). The receptor set was obtained from a woman between 40 and 55 years old who had been exposed to COVID-19.

This chain connects TRBV11-2 to TRBJ2-3, with a possible D match to TRBD2 (6 bases). V dropped 5 bases and J dropped 1 base, with 13 bases sitting between them. The CDR3 spans 15 residues. Germline lookup yields CDR1 SGHAT and CDR2 FQNNGV. The CDR3 region has the DNA TGTGCCAGCAGCCCCGGGGACTCACGCACAGATACGCAGTATTTT. Residues: CASSPGDSRTDTQYF. Based on the CDR3 plus reference TRBV11-2 and TRBJ2-3, the full variable domain is EAGVAQSPRYKIIEKRQSVAFWCNPISGHATLYWYQQILGQGPKLLIQFQNNGVVDDSQLPKDRFSAERLKGVDSTLKIQPAKLEDSAVYLCASSPGDSRTDTQYFGPGTRLTVL.

The rearrangement links TRBV20-1 to TRBJ2-3; the match to TRBD2 covers 12 bases. The ends lost 3 bases at V and 1 base at J; junction bases unmatched: 11. Germline lookup yields CDR1 DFQATT and CDR2 SNEGSKA (reference sequence). The CDR3 sequence is 18 residues long. CDR3 nucleotide sequence: TGCAGTGCTAGTGCGGCTAGCGGGAGGGCCTTAGGCACAGATACGCAGTATTTT. Its translation: CSASAASGRALGTDTQYF.

This chain links TRBV11-2 with TRBJ1-4; D is perhaps TRBD1 (5 bases). CDR1 is SGHAT and CDR2 is FQNNGV in the germline V gene. The CDR3 is 14 residues long. Trimming removed 5 bases at V and 6 bases at J, with 13 bases between. The CDR3 sequence: CASSPLRADEKLFF. The CDR3 DNA reads as TGTGCCAGCAGCCCCCTCAGGGCGGATGAAAAACTGTTTTTT.

This chain links TRBV19 with TRBJ1-2, with 8 bases aligning to TRBD1. The CDR3 runs 15 residues. V lost 6 bases, J lost 7 bases, and 13 bases stayed unmatched. Per the germline V gene, CDR1 is LNHDA and CDR2 is SQIVND (reference sequence). DNA of the CDR3: TGTGCCAGTAGGTCTCCTAGCGACAGGGGTACTGGCTACACCTTC. The encoded protein is CASRSPSDRGTGYTF.

This clone was recorded once. The chain carries TRBV3-1 (or the pseudogene TRBV3-2) and TRBJ2-3; 8 nucleotides agree with TRBD2. This CDR3 spans 15 amino acids. The germline V gene has CDR1 LGHDT and CDR2 YNNKEL (reference sequence). V was clipped by 6 bases and J by 3 bases; unmatched bases: 8. CDR3 residues: CASSPPGLETDTQYF. In nucleotides, the CDR3 is TGTGCCAGCAGTCCGCCGGGACTAGAAACAGATACGCAGTATTTT.

The genes are TRBV6-5 and TRBJ1-2; 8 bases match TRBD1. V gave up 5 bases and J gave up 8 bases; unmatched junction bases: 7. From germline, CDR1 is MNHEY and CDR2 SVGAGI. The CDR3 sequence is 13 residues long. The CDR3 loop is CASSQQGVGGYTF. The CDR3 nucleotides read TGTGCCAGCAGTCAACAGGGGGTTGGAGGCTACACCTTC.

The chain is built from TRBV9 and TRBJ1-1; 10 bases map to TRBD1. This CDR3 has 16 amino acids. Germline CDR1 and CDR2: SGDLS and YYNGEE. V lost 0 bases and J lost 4; bases outside the gene matches: 6. The CDR3 nucleotides read TGTGCCAGCAGCGTAGGGACAGGGGGTGTGGGCACTGAAGCTTTCTTT. This sequence encodes CASSVGTGGVGTEAFF.

This chain connects TRBV13 to TRBJ1-6; maybe TRBD1 (6 bases). The CDR3 is made up of 15 amino acids. Germline CDR1 PRHDT, CDR2 FYEKMQ (reference sequence). Trimming pared 5 bases from V and 4 bases from J, leaving 12 bases between. The CDR3 here is CASSARQDYNSPLHF. The CDR3 nucleotides read TGTGCCAGCAGCGCTCGACAGGATTATAATTCACCCCTCCACTTT.

This clone was picked up a small number of times. V and J are TRBV19 and TRBJ1-5, with D maybe TRBD1 (6 bases). The CDR3 consists of 17 residues. Trimming took off 0 bases at V and 7 bases at J, with 19 bases between the two ends. Germline CDR1 is LNHDA and CDR2 is SQIVND (reference sequence). The CDR3 here is CASSIDATGTSIQPQHF. The CDR3 DNA reads as TGTGCCAGTAGTATAGACGCGACTGGGACATCAATACAGCCCCAGCATTTT.

The chain joins TRBV5-1 to TRBJ2-2, with 7 bases matching TRBD2. The CDR3 has 15 residues. The V gene end was trimmed by 0 bases and the J gene end by 8 bases; junction bases not matched to a gene: 7. Germline loops: CDR1 SGHRS, CDR2 YFSETQ. CDR3 nucleotide sequence: TGCGCCAGCAGCTTGGGACTAGCTGCCGGTGGGGAGCTGTTTTTT. It codes for CASSLGLAAGGELFF.

This clone was counted a few times. The chain carries TRBV9 and TRBJ1-1; D possibly corresponds to TRBD1 (6 bases). The CDR3 length is 13 residues. Germline V lookup: CDR1 SGDLS, CDR2 YYNGEE. V was pared by 4 bases and J by 3 bases, with 10 bases between. The CDR3 loop reads CASSRSGDTEAFF. CDR3 sequence (DNA): TGTGCCAGCAGCCGTTCAGGGGACACTGAAGCTTTCTTT.

The rearrangement links TRBV5-1 to TRBJ1-4; 7 bases agree with TRBD1. The V gene's germline CDR1 is SGHRS and CDR2 YFSETQ. This CDR3 has 13 amino acids. J lost 2 bases, V lost 6 bases, and 1 base had no gene match. CDR3 sequence reads: CASKQGTNEKLFF. The CDR3 DNA sequence: TGCGCCAGCAAACAGGGGACTAATGAAAAACTGTTTTTT.

The chain has TRBV4-1 and TRBJ1-1; D ambiguous. The CDR3 contains 15 residues. CDR1 and CDR2 (germline): MGHRA, YSYEKL. V lost 1 base to trimming and J lost 1 base, with 10 bases between them. CDR3 in amino acids: CASSQARTSNTEAFF. The CDR3 nucleotides read TGCGCCAGCAGCCAAGCCCGAACTTCGAACACTGAAGCTTTCTTT.

The gene calls are TRBV21-1 and TRBJ1-1; no check of the table's D call, TRBD1, against the DNA was made. TRBV21-1 is annotated as a pseudogene. The CDR3 runs to 15 residues. Written as DNA, the CDR3 is TGTGCCAGTAAGGGGACAGGGGTATTGAACACTGAAGCTTTCTTT. Amino acid sequence: CASKGTGVLNTEAFF.

The gene calls are TRBV25-1 and TRBJ2-1, with 14 bases aligning to TRBD2. V shed 2 bases and J 12 bases; nucleotides not matched to a gene: 6. Germline-derived CDR1 and CDR2 are MGHDK and SYGVNS. The CDR3 runs 15 residues. The CDR3 coding sequence is TGTGCCAGCAGTGAACGACTAGCGGGGGGGCCTCTGCAGTTCTTC. Translated, it gives CASSERLAGGPLQFF.

The chain is built from TRBV4-3 and TRBJ2-3, with a weak D call TRBD2 (6 bases). Germline V gene lookup returns CDR1 LGHNA and CDR2 YSLEER. This CDR3 comprises 16 residues. V dropped 0 bases and J dropped 1 base, with 11 bases sitting between them. CDR3 nucleotides: TGCGCCAGCAGCCAAGAGCGGGGCCCTCGCACAGATACGCAGTATTTT. As protein: CASSQERGPRTDTQYF.

In DNA form, the CDR3 reads TGTGCCAGCAGGCAAGACATAAACTCTGGAAACACCATATATTTT. Protein: CASRQDINSGNTIYF. The chain has TRBV6-5 and TRBJ1-3; D unclear. V lost 6 bases, J lost 0 bases, and 12 bases lay in between. CDR1 and CDR2 (germline): MNHEY, SVGAGI. There are 15 residues in the CDR3.

The chain couples TRBV19 to TRBJ2-1; tentatively, D is TRBD2 (6 bases). V was pared by 3 bases and J by 2 bases, with 14 bases between. CDR3 length: 16 amino acids. Germline CDR1 reads LNHDA; CDR2 reads SQIVND (reference sequence). The CDR3 sequence is CASSITPGGTYNEQFF. The CDR3 coding sequence is TGTGCCAGTAGTATCACCCCCGGGGGTACCTACAATGAGCAGTTCTTC. The full variable domain, completed using reference TRBV19 and TRBJ2-1, is DGGITQSPKYLFRKEGQNVTLSCEQNLNHDAMYWYRQDPGQGLRLIYYSQIVNDFQKGDIAEGYSVSREKKESFPLTVTSAQKNPTAFYLCASSITPGGTYNEQFFGPGTRLTVL.